This entry lists 30 T cell receptor beta chains sequenced from one sample in a study of T cell changes during pregnancy in multiple sclerosis. TCRdb keeps only in-frame clones here, not all; method: immunoSEQ multiplex PCR. The data hold about 56,000 clones, with around nine tenths observed a single time. Sequenced here: peripheral blood, sampled after pregnancy. Receptor source: a female donor with multiple sclerosis, enrolled in a pregnancy study.

Only one count was recorded for this clone. The V call is TRBV9, the J call TRBJ2-3; the match to TRBD2 covers 9 bases. The V gene's germline CDR1 is SGDLS and CDR2 YYNGEE. V shed 4 bases and J 3 bases; nucleotides not matched to a gene: 9. This CDR3 is built from 16 residues. The CDR3 spells CASSPGGSGGTDTQYF. Here the CDR3 DNA reads TGTGCCAGCAGCCCCGGGGGGAGCGGGGGGACAGATACGCAGTATTTT.

J is TRBJ1-2 and V is TRBV30; 8 bases are shared with TRBD1. This CDR3 contains 14 residues. The J segment lost 3 bases and the V segment lost 0 bases, leaving 3 bases of the junction unmatched. CDR1 and CDR2 from the germline V gene are GTSNPN and SVGIG (reference sequence). The CDR3 DNA is TGTGCCTGGAGTGTTCAGGGGGCCTACTATGGCTACACCTTC. Its translation is CAWSVQGAYYGYTF.

V and J are TRBV9 and TRBJ2-7; 11 bases fit TRBD2. This CDR3 spans 15 amino acids. J lost 6 bases, V lost 0 bases, and 5 bases had no gene match. CDR1 is SGDLS and CDR2 is YYNGEE in the germline V gene. The CDR3 DNA follows: TGTGCCAGCAGCGTAGACCCGGGACTAGCGGTCGAGCAGTACTTC. Encoded protein: CASSVDPGLAVEQYF.

This clone was picked up one time. The chain uses TRBV11-3 and TRBJ2-1; perhaps TRBD2 as D (7 bases). Trimming removed 3 bases from V and 5 bases from J, with 14 bases in between. The CDR3 extends over 15 amino acids. Germline values: CDR1 SGHNT, CDR2 YENEEA. CDR3 amino acids: CASSFKWGGHNEQFF. The DNA of the CDR3 is TGTGCCAGCAGCTTCAAGTGGGGGGGCCACAATGAGCAGTTCTTC. Combining the CDR3 with reference TRBV11-3 and TRBJ2-1 gives the whole variable domain EAGVVQSPRYKIIEKKQPVAFWCNPISGHNTLYWYLQNLGQGPELLIRYENEEAVDDSQLPKDRFSAERLKGVDSTLKIQPAELGDSAVYLCASSFKWGGHNEQFFGPGTRLTVL.

V usage is TRBV7-8 and J usage is TRBJ2-5, with TRBD1 matching over 8 bases. V lost 2 bases and J lost 5; bases outside the gene matches: 7. This CDR3 is built from 15 residues. Germline V gene sequence: CDR1 SGHVS, CDR2 FQNEAQ. Here the CDR3 reads CASSLFTGGAETQYF. Written as DNA, the CDR3 is TGTGCCAGCAGCTTATTCACAGGGGGAGCGGAGACCCAGTACTTC.

This chain connects TRBV5-6 to TRBJ2-7, with D tentatively TRBD2 (5 bases). This CDR3 comprises 13 residues. Trimming removed 8 bases from V and 4 bases from J, with 16 bases in between. CDR1 SGHDT and CDR2 YYEEEE come from the germline V gene. CDR3: CASAKRRLYEQYF. The CDR3 DNA reads as TGTGCCAGTGCCAAGCGGAGACTTTACGAGCAGTACTTC.

This chain joins TRBV7-2 and TRBJ1-2; possibly TRBD1 for D (5 bases). The CDR3 runs 14 residues. Trimming took off 0 bases at V and 4 bases at J, with 9 bases between the two ends. Germline V gene sequence: CDR1 SGHTA, CDR2 FQGNSA. The CDR3 DNA reads TGTGCCAGCAGCTTAGCTGGTCAGGGCTATGGCTACACCTTC. It yields the protein CASSLAGQGYGYTF.

The J gene is TRBJ2-1, the V gene TRBV19; 7 bases agree with TRBD1. After removal of 6 bases from V and 7 bases from J, the junction contained 15 bases not matched to a gene. Germline V CDR1 and CDR2: LNHDA, SQIVND (reference sequence). This CDR3 region has 16 residues. The CDR3 sequence is CASSPFEYRGRNEQFF. The DNA of the CDR3 is TGTGCCAGTAGCCCTTTTGAGTACAGGGGTAGAAATGAGCAGTTCTTC. Combining the CDR3 with reference TRBV19 and TRBJ2-1 gives the whole variable domain DGGITQSPKYLFRKEGQNVTLSCEQNLNHDAMYWYRQDPGQGLRLIYYSQIVNDFQKGDIAEGYSVSREKKESFPLTVTSAQKNPTAFYLCASSPFEYRGRNEQFFGPGTRLTVL.

Comment on this clone: The junction shows a germline mismatch at one end, possibly a read error. DNA for the CDR3: TGTGCTAGCAGCTTAGGGAGAGGGAACAATGAGCAGTTCTTC. It is translated as CASSLGRGNNEQFF. This sequence joins TRBV7-7 and TRBJ2-1, with D possibly matching TRBD2 (5 bases). The CDR3 is 14 amino acids. CDR1 and CDR2 from the germline V gene are SSHAT and FNYEAQ (reference sequence). The complete variable domain, with remaining parts taken from reference TRBV7-7 and TRBJ2-1, reads GAGVSQSPRYKVTKRGQDVTLRCDPISSHATLYWYQQALGQGPEFLTYFNYEAQPDKSGLPSDRFSAERPEGSISTLTIQRTEQRDSAMYRCASSLGRGNNEQFFGPGTRLTVL.

The chain combines TRBV5-5 with TRBJ1-1; TRBD1 might be the D (5 bases). CDR1 is SGHKS, CDR2 YYEKEE, per germline (reference sequence). Between the trimmed V and J ends, which lost 0 bases and 1 base, there was a span of 13 bases. The CDR3 contains 16 residues. In nucleotides, the CDR3 is TGTGCCAGCAGCTTGGCCCGGGACTGGGCGAACACTGAAGCTTTCTTT. Translation gives CASSLARDWANTEAFF.

This rearrangement joins TRBV28 to TRBJ2-5; perhaps TRBD2 as D (5 bases). Trimming removed 3 bases at V and 5 bases at J, with 13 bases between. The germline CDR1 and CDR2 sequences are MDHEN and SYDVKM. The CDR3 sequence is 14 residues long. The CDR3 here is CASSFRGLEETQYF. CDR3 nucleotides: TGTGCCAGCAGTTTTCGGGGATTGGAGGAGACCCAGTACTTC.

The chain joins TRBV20-1 to TRBJ1-1; 10 bases are a match to TRBD1. Germline assignment: CDR1 DFQATT and CDR2 SNEGSKA (reference sequence). J gave up 11 bases and V 5 bases, and 5 bases lay outside the gene matches. The CDR3 sequence is 11 residues long. Written as DNA, the CDR3 is TGCAGTGCTGAATGGGGACAGGGGGCTTTCTTT. This sequence encodes CSAEWGQGAFF.

The gene calls are TRBV9 and TRBJ1-6; D not resolved. This CDR3 contains 14 residues. Germline V gene lookup returns CDR1 SGDLS and CDR2 YYNGEE. V was cut by 0 bases and J by 6 bases, with 7 bases left in between. The CDR3 here is CASSVEQINSPLHF. The CDR3 region has the DNA TGTGCCAGCAGCGTAGAACAGATTAATTCACCCCTCCACTTT.

The chain combines TRBV15 with TRBJ1-2; D is perhaps TRBD1 (5 bases). Germline V gene lookup returns CDR1 LNHNV and CDR2 YYDKDF (reference sequence). Trimming took 0 bases from V and 8 from J, leaving 13 bases between them. This CDR3 is 14 amino acids long. The CDR3 sequence is CATSRDAQGGGYTF. DNA of the CDR3: TGTGCCACCAGCAGAGATGCCCAGGGCGGCGGCTACACCTTC.

This sequence joins TRBV28 and TRBJ1-2, with TRBD1 identical over 11 bases. After removal of 5 bases from V and 8 bases from J, the junction contained 7 bases not matched to a gene. The germline V gene has CDR1 MDHEN and CDR2 SYDVKM. CDR3 length equals 14 residues. The CDR3 loop is CASSPGQGAGGYTF. In nucleotides, the CDR3 is TGTGCCAGCAGTCCCGGACAGGGGGCAGGGGGCTACACCTTC.

V gene TRBV7-9 combines with J gene TRBJ2-3, with 10 bases aligning to TRBD2. The CDR3 sequence is 17 residues long. The trim removed 5 bases at V and 2 bases at J, leaving 10 bases unmatched. Germline CDR1 reads SEHNR; CDR2 reads FQNEAQ (reference sequence). CDR3 in amino acids: CASSRRTSGRITDTQYF. In DNA form, the CDR3 reads TGTGCCAGCAGCCGGCGGACTAGCGGTCGGATCACAGATACGCAGTATTTT.

The J gene is TRBJ2-5, the V gene TRBV7-3, with TRBD2 as a possible D gene (6 bases). V was cut by 5 bases and J by 5 bases, with 18 bases left in between. The CDR3 is made up of 15 amino acids. Germline values: CDR1 SGHTA, CDR2 FQGTGA. The CDR3 is CASSPGPGGLETQYF. In DNA form, the CDR3 reads TGTGCCAGCAGCCCGGGGCCCGGAGGGTTGGAGACCCAGTACTTC.

The chain links TRBV6-6 to TRBJ1-5; D gene uncertain. This CDR3 comprises 15 residues. CDR1 and CDR2 (germline): MNHNY, SVGAGI (reference sequence). The germline V and J ends were trimmed by 7 bases and 0 bases, with 13 bases remaining between them. Here the CDR3 reads CASKERLYSNQPQHF. Written as DNA, the CDR3 is TGTGCCAGCAAGGAAAGACTATATAGCAATCAGCCCCAGCATTTT.

V gene TRBV5-1 combines with J gene TRBJ2-1; 9 positions match TRBD1. The junction had 10 bases not matched to a gene; V was cut back by 0 bases and J by 6 bases. The CDR3 has 17 amino acids. Germline V gene lookup returns CDR1 SGHRS and CDR2 YFSETQ. CDR3 protein: CASSLGAGTGWFNEQFF. CDR3 DNA sequence: TGCGCCAGCAGCTTGGGGGCCGGGACAGGGTGGTTCAATGAGCAGTTCTTC.

The chain has TRBV30 and TRBJ2-1; 11 nucleotides agree with TRBD2. The germline gives CDR1 GTSNPN, CDR2 SVGIG (reference sequence). The ends lost 0 bases at V and 7 bases at J; junction bases unmatched: 5. There are 15 residues in the CDR3. The CDR3 protein is CAWSVVAGGVNEQFF. CDR3 coding DNA: TGTGCCTGGAGTGTAGTAGCGGGGGGGGTGAATGAGCAGTTCTTC.

V usage is TRBV7-9 and J usage is TRBJ1-4; 9 bases map to TRBD1. The CDR3 consists of 14 residues. Unmatched junction bases numbered 4, after V lost 4 bases and J lost 7 bases. Per germline, CDR1 SEHNR and CDR2 FQNEAQ (reference sequence). CDR3 sequence: CASSSPGQGEKLFF. The CDR3 DNA reads TGTGCCAGCAGCTCCCCGGGACAGGGTGAAAAACTGTTTTTT.

This chain connects TRBV15 to TRBJ2-5; 11 nucleotides match TRBD1. In germline, CDR1 is LNHNV, CDR2 YYDKDF (reference sequence). V gave up 4 bases and J gave up 2 bases; unmatched junction bases: 6. The CDR3 runs to 16 residues. CDR3 sequence: CATSKGTGGYQETQYF. In DNA, the CDR3 is TGTGCCACCAGCAAGGGGACAGGGGGTTATCAAGAGACCCAGTACTTC.

The CDR3: CASSQDLWGSEAFF. CDR3 bases: TGCGCCAGCAGCCAAGACCTATGGGGCTCTGAAGCTTTCTTT. The chain couples TRBV4-3 to TRBJ1-1, with D maybe TRBD1 (5 bases). This CDR3 comprises 14 residues. Trimming took off 0 bases at V and 6 bases at J, with 11 bases between the two ends. Germline V gene sequence: CDR1 LGHNA, CDR2 YSLEER.

This clone was picked up one time. J is TRBJ2-2 and V is TRBV28, with 7 nucleotides matching TRBD2. V trimming: 4 bases; J trimming: 0 bases; junction bases outside the gene matches: 5. The CDR3 is 16 residues long. CDR1 is MDHEN, CDR2 SYDVKM, per germline. CDR3 in amino acids: CASSSGGPPNTGELFF. The CDR3 coding sequence is TGTGCCAGCAGTTCGGGGGGACCCCCGAACACCGGGGAGCTGTTTTTT.

V gene TRBV5-1 combines with J gene TRBJ2-3; 10 bases line up with TRBD2. CDR3 size: 18 residues. Germline CDR1 and CDR2: SGHRS and YFSETQ. Losses at the gene ends were 0 bases for V and 0 bases for J; bases not matched to a gene: 7. For the CDR3, the DNA is TGCGCCAGCAGCTTGGGGGCTAGCGGGGGTTACAGCACAGATACGCAGTATTTT. This sequence encodes CASSLGASGGYSTDTQYF.

The chain has TRBV27 and TRBJ2-7; a possible D gene is TRBD2 (5 bases). The CDR3 is 15 amino acids. V lost 5 bases to trimming and J lost 4 bases, with 18 bases between them. CDR1 is MNHEY, CDR2 SMNVEV, per germline (reference sequence). The CDR3 DNA reads TGTGCCAGCAGTCCCCAGTCGGGGTCAGGATACGAGCAGTACTTC. Amino acid sequence: CASSPQSGSGYEQYF.

This clone was counted a few times. DNA of the CDR3: TGCGCCAGCGGTGAGACAGGGGCCGATGAAGCTTTCTTT. Translating gives CASGETGADEAFF. The V gene is TRBV5-1, the J gene TRBJ1-1; 8 bases agree with TRBD1. The CDR3 is 13 amino acids. V was pared by 7 bases and J by 7 bases, with 9 bases of the junction left unmatched. The V gene's germline CDR1 is SGHRS and CDR2 YFSETQ.

This clone appeared many times. This chain links TRBV2 with TRBJ1-5; D call uncertain. V lost 6 bases, J lost 4 bases, and 13 bases lay in between. The CDR3 is 14 residues long. CDR1 and CDR2 (germline): SNHLY, FYNNEI. The CDR3: CASSNAGSNQPQHF. DNA of the CDR3: TGTGCCAGCAGCAACGCAGGTTCAAATCAGCCCCAGCATTTT. Based on the CDR3 plus reference TRBV2 and TRBJ1-5, the full variable domain is EPEVTQTPSHQVTQMGQEVILRCVPISNHLYFYWYRQILGQKVEFLVSFYNNEISEKSEIFDDQFSVERPDGSNFTLKIRSTKLEDSAMYFCASSNAGSNQPQHFGDGTRLSIL.

The chain has TRBV18 and TRBJ1-1; D possibly corresponds to TRBD1 (5 bases). In germline, CDR1 is KGHSH, CDR2 LQKENI. This CDR3 is 15 amino acids long. The ends were cut back, 0 bases at V and 8 bases at J, with 16 bases in the middle. CDR3 nucleotide sequence: TGTGCCAGCTCACCACCGCGGGGCGGCCAACCCGAAGCTTTCTTT. As protein: CASSPPRGGQPEAFF. Filled out from reference TRBV18 and TRBJ1-1, the complete variable domain reads NAGVMQNPRHLVRRRGQEARLRCSPMKGHSHVYWYRQLPEEGLKFMVYLQKENIIDESGMPKERFSAEFPKEGPSILRIQQVVRGDSAAYFCASSPPRGGQPEAFFGQGTRLTVV.

This chain joins TRBV6-1 and TRBJ1-1; no clear D. V was cut by 4 bases and J by 3 bases, with 12 bases left in between. The CDR3 loop spans 14 amino acids. CDR1 and CDR2 from the germline V gene are MNHNS and SASEGT. Written as DNA, the CDR3 is TGTGCCAGCAGTGCTTTGGACTCCTACACTGAAGCTTTCTTT. Translation: CASSALDSYTEAFF.